A selection of T cell receptor beta chains follows, all from one sample in a study of OX40 agonist ivuxolimab in advanced cancers. Clones were sequenced by immunoSEQ multiplex PCR, and TCRdb holds only the in-frame ones, with some missing. Found here are more than 45,000 clones, about nine tenths of them singletons; the top ten hold about 7%. The material was CD4+ or CD8+ T cells sorted from blood, obtained in a trial of the OX40 agonist ivuxolimab. The receptors were gathered from an adult with an advanced solid tumor such as melanoma, head and neck, liver or kidney cancer. Both conserved end residues are part of each CDR3. D genes are given only for firm matches. Clone size is shown for a subset of rows, as once, few, many or a class of expanded clone.

V	D	size	J	DNA	CDR3
TRBV28	TRBD1	-	TRBJ2-5	TGTGCCAGCAACAGGGGTCAAGAGACCCAGTACTTC	CASNRGQETQYF
TRBV4-1	-	-	TRBJ2-2	TGCGCCAGCAGATCTACAGCTCCGGAAATTCGCACCGGGGAGCTGTTTTTT	CASRSTAPEIRTGELFF
TRBV7-8	-	-	TRBJ2-1	TGTGCCAGCAGCTTAGTGTTCGACAATGAGCAGTTCTTC	CASSLVFDNEQFF
TRBV5-5	TRBD1	-	TRBJ1-6	TGTGCCAGCAGCTTGGCGGGGACAGCGAATTCACCCCTCCACTTT	CASSLAGTANSPLHF
TRBV28	-	-	TRBJ2-3	TGTGCCAGCAAGGGTTCAGGGCCCGCAGATACGCAGTATTTT	CASKGSGPADTQYF
TRBV13	-	-	TRBJ2-5	TGTGCCAGCAGTTCAGGGCCGGGGGAGGCCCAGTACTTC	CASSSGPGEAQYF
TRBV7-9	-	once	TRBJ2-1	TGTGCCAGCAGCCCCCCGGGACTCCCGAGCTCCTACAATGAGCAGTTCTTC	CASSPPGLPSSYNEQFF
TRBV7-8	TRBD1	once	TRBJ1-6	TGTGCCAGCAGCTTAGGCGGGACAGGAAACCCGTTCAACAATTCACCCCTCCACTTT	CASSLGGTGNPFNNSPLHF
TRBV5-1	-	-	TRBJ1-4	TGCGCCAGCAGATTCGGGGTAGACCGGGTCGGGTCTGAAAAACTGTTTTTT	CASRFGVDRVGSEKLFF
TRBV6-5	TRBD1	-	TRBJ1-4	TGTGCCAGCAGTTACTCTCAGGGGGGTAATGAAAAACTGTTTTTT	CASSYSQGGNEKLFF
TRBV11-2	-	-	TRBJ2-7	TGTGCCAGCAGTTTTCGGGGATCCTCCTACGAGCAGTACTTC	CASSFRGSSYEQYF
TRBV5-5	TRBD2	once	TRBJ2-3	TGTGCCAGCAGCGCGACTAGCGGGGGGCCCCCAGATACGCAGTATTTT	CASSATSGGPPDTQYF
TRBV13	-	few	TRBJ1-1	TGTGCCAGCAGCGGGGACACTGAAGCTTTCTTT	CASSGDTEAFF
TRBV6-4	-	-	TRBJ1-1	TGTGCCAGCAGTTTAACACCGGACACTGGGGGGACTGAAGCTTTCTTT	CASSLTPDTGGTEAFF
TRBV29-1	TRBD1	-	TRBJ2-7	TGCAGCGCCCGGGGACAGATGTCCGAGCAGTACTTC	CSARGQMSEQYF
TRBV7-9	-	-	TRBJ2-7	TGTGCCAGCAGCTTAGCTCCGTCGGGGATTACCTACGAGCAGTACTTC	CASSLAPSGITYEQYF
TRBV13	TRBD1	-	TRBJ2-7	TGTGCCAGCAGCTTGGCGACAGGGGGAAACTCCTACGAGCAGTACTTC	CASSLATGGNSYEQYF
TRBV19	-	-	TRBJ1-3	TGTGCCAGTAGTATTTGGGGCGTCCCGTCTGGAAACACCATATATTTT	CASSIWGVPSGNTIYF
TRBV7-8	TRBD1	-	TRBJ1-4	TGTGCCAGCAGCCCAGACAGGGTTAATGAAAAACTGTTTTTT	CASSPDRVNEKLFF
TRBV25-1	TRBD2	-	TRBJ2-5	TGTGCCAGCAGTGATCTCGTGGTCAGGGCGGGGGAAGAGACCCAGTACTTC	CASSDLVVRAGEETQYF
TRBV6-6	-	-	TRBJ2-7	TGTGCCAGCAGCCTCGGGGGCTACGAGCAGTACTTC	CASSLGGYEQYF
TRBV9	-	-	TRBJ2-7	TGTGCCAGCAGCGTGCAGGGATACGACTACGAGCAGTACTTC	CASSVQGYDYEQYF
TRBV7-9	-	-	TRBJ1-5	TGTGCCAGCAGCTTAGAAGGCAGGGAGGACCGTTATAGCAATCAGCCCCAGCATTTT	CASSLEGREDRYSNQPQHF
TRBV6-5	-	-	TRBJ1-2	TGTGCCAGCAGTTACTCCGCAGGTTTAGATGGCTACACCTTC	CASSYSAGLDGYTF
TRBV29-1	-	-	TRBJ2-7	TGCAGCGCCCGGGACACCGACTACGAGCAGTACTTC	CSARDTDYEQYF